Below are 2 T cell receptor beta chains sequenced from a single sample in a study of glioma-infiltrating T cells. TCR alpha and beta CDR3 regions were amplified from RNA using iRepertoire nested multiplex PCR. TCRdb re-called the multiplex PCR reads through MiXCR, storing one row per CDR3 protein. The data hold about 190,000 distinct CDR3 sequences, with around 32% observed a single time. Sequencing input: glioma tissue, nonneoplastic brain tissue, or PBMCs (not recorded which). Receptors originate from a human donor with low-grade glioma or glioblastoma, undergoing nonglioma brain surgery, or in good health (not recorded which).

CDR3 sequence reads: CSASGGGKETQYF. The CDR3 DNA reads as TGCAGTGCTAGCGGCGGCGGGAAAGAGACCCAGTACTTC. The chain carries TRBV20-1 and TRBJ2-5, with TRBD2 as a possible D gene (6 bases). Germline V gives CDR1 DFQATT, CDR2 SNEGSKA (reference sequence). The CDR3 length is 13 residues. Trimming pared 3 bases from V and 3 bases from J, leaving 11 bases between.

To note about this clonotype: This sequence may be a read error, since a much larger clone differs from it by one base. CDR3 nucleotides: TGTGCCACCTCTAGCACATATACGCAGTATTTT. Protein: CATSSTYTQYF. The rearrangement links TRBV10-2 to TRBJ2-3; tentative D call: TRBD2 (5 bases). CDR1 and CDR2 from the germline V gene are WSHSY and SAAADI. The CDR3 runs to 11 residues.